The T cell receptor beta chain described here comes from a study of blood T cells in healthy people across ages (dated by TCRdb to about 2015). At the level of the whole study: In model experiments, roughly one uniquely barcoded TCR beta cDNA molecule per two T cells was captured by template switching. The donors were divided into four age groups: young (average around 16 years), middle-aged (about 40), aged (62) and long-lived (82). Two additional independent replicas of 1 million unique cDNA reads from the same blood draw were analyzed for two donors (one aged 18 to 30 and one aged 80 or older). Age-related changes in TCR beta repertoire diversity were measured in the study by deep sequencing normalized with unique cDNA molecular identifiers.

Sequences MDHEN (CDR1) and SYDVKM (CDR2) are obtained from the germline V gene. The CDR3 covers 15 residues, taking in both the cysteine and the phenylalanine. The sequence is cut down to CDR3 DNA, 45 bases in frame from base 1. Compared with germline, V lacks 8 bases and J lacks 4 bases; bases without a gene match: 10. Donors were 39 systemically healthy Caucasian individuals from Russia aged roughly 6 to 100 years. About 9.1 milliliters of peripheral blood were collected from each donor into EDTA-treated Vacutainer tubes. Ficoll-Paque density-gradient centrifugation was used to isolate PBMCs, with at least 6.5 million per sample. Trizol reagent was used to extract total RNA from the PBMCs, yielding at least 5 micrograms per sample. Naive CD45RAhigh/CD27high T cell percentages were measured by flow cytometry on a PBMC aliquot from every donor. As for this clonotype: There is no known antigen for this receptor. Base-call qualities are not available, and no considerably larger clone is one nucleotide away.

Libraries came from 5' RACE. Sequencing used an Illumina HiSeq 2500. A second PCR of roughly 6 to 11 cycles was run with a J-beta primer mix and a sample-barcoded 5' primer. A template-switch 5' adaptor carrying 12 random nucleotides introduced a unique molecular identifier onto each TCR beta cDNA molecule. Each sample yielded at least 3 million CDR3-containing paired-end reads. All of the RNA was converted into first-strand cDNA using the Mint cDNA synthesis kit, with a TRBC-specific oligonucleotide serving as the primer. Following uracil-DNA glycosylase treatment, all cDNA underwent a first 18-cycle PCR with the universal primers M1SS and BC2_uni_R. The original methods were these. Each sample was normalized by randomly selecting 1 million high-quality reads, each carrying a distinct molecular identifier. Reads with shared molecular identifiers were discarded instead of being binned into consensus sequences. MiTCR, set to a Q25 quality threshold and the strictest error-elimination algorithm, was used for CDR3 identification, clonotype clustering and error correction. A nonparametric unseen species model with Euler transformation was used to estimate lower-bound total TCR beta diversity. Through fastp at Q25 and MiXCR, TCRdb rebuilt clones from the public reads, retaining in-frame beta chains. Rows merge per CDR3 protein into single entries with the most common DNA and genes. The V and J calls reflect TCRdb's pipeline rather than the authors' work. This sample has 750,000 to 1,000,000 distinct CDR3 sequences in its table, and 25% to 35% of those were observed once. The ten largest clonotypes hold roughly 10% of the sample.

Overall study results and their limits: As age increased, observed TCR beta diversity per million T cells dropped in a roughly linear way, and a significant reduction was already evident by age about 40. Since profiling was done on bulk unsorted PBMCs, naive and antigen-experienced compartments could not be conclusively compared. Compared with the aged group, the long-lived group had more naive CD4+ T cells, fewer expanded clones and increased TCR diversity, a pattern suggesting age selection. There was a strong correlation between observed TCR beta diversity and the percentage of naive T cells measured by flow cytometry. Because donor CMV infection status was unknown, age-related changes in expanded clonotypes were potentially confounded. Estimates of total diversity based on one million sequenced T cells were considered lower bounds and underestimates.

Another study also made use of these data, one on T cells of mothers and their children. The second paper further reports: Nine systemically healthy Caucasian individuals served as donors, namely three mothers together with their six children. cDNA synthesis used all of the extracted RNA, with around 1.4 ug of RNA in each 15 ul reaction. Sample barcodes and 2-4 random nucleotides were added via the M1S primer in the second PCR. More than 9 million TCR beta CDR3 reads were obtained from each mother, and millions of reads were obtained from each child. Thymic selection similarly shapes TCR recombination output in related and unrelated pairs, with minor effect from inherited differences. Related mother-child pairs always showed normalized repertoire overlap that was slightly higher than in unrelated mother-child pairs, though the difference was never significant. No persistent microchimeric T cell clones were detected, at a sensitivity of roughly 100 clones per million clonotypes. To look for features that set related mother-child pairs apart from unrelated individuals, the researchers ran deep NGS to compare the TCR beta repertoires of mothers and children. Mothers averaged roughly 36 +/- 4 years of age and children averaged around 10 +/- 4 years. Libraries were sequenced on Illumina HiSeq 2000 with 100+100 nt paired-end reads after adapter ligation with NEBNext reagents. To prevent cross-contamination, the mother and child libraries were prepared a month apart and were sequenced in separate runs. Between roughly 450,000 and 2,200,000 distinct TCR beta clonotypes were identified per donor. Naive TCR beta clonotypes were estimated from low-frequency clonotypes matched to each donor's FACS-determined naive share, without sorting.

The chain is assembled from TRBV28 and TRBJ2-7; TRBD2 agrees with 11 junctional bases. What was sequenced was blood. This receptor was obtained from a middle-aged woman in good health. The CDR3 protein sequence reads: CASQGGSGGEYEQYF. The nucleotide sequence is given as TGTGCCAGCCAAGGGGGTAGCGGGGGGGAATACGAGCAGTACTTC.